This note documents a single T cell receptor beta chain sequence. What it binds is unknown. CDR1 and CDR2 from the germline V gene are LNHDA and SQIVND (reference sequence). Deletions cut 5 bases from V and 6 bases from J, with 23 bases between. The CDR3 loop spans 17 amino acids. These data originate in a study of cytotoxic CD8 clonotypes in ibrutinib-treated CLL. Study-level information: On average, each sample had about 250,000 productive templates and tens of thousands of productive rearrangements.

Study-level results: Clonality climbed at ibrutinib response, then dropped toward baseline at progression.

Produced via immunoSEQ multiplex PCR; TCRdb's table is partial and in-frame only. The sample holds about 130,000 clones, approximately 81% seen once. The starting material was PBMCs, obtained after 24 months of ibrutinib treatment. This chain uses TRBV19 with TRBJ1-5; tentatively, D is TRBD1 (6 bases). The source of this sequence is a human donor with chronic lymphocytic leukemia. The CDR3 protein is CASSPNRARIQRQPQHF. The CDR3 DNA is TGTGCCAGTAGTCCCAACAGGGCCCGGATACAACGTCAGCCCCAGCATTTT.